This passage covers 32 T cell receptor beta chains from one sample sequenced in a study of cytomegalovirus exposure and HLA in healthy donors. The PCR contained 60 Vbeta and 13 Jbeta primers. Profiling relied on immunoSEQ multiplex PCR, and the TCRdb table lists in-frame clones only, not all of them. The sample lists about 50,000 clones, 60% to 80% occurring once. Specimen: PBMCs. Every receptor here comes from a woman aged 40 to 49 in good health and CMV-seropositive.

This rearrangement joins TRBV5-1 to TRBJ2-2; unclear D gene. The ends were cut back, 2 bases at V and 5 bases at J, with 7 bases in the middle. The CDR3 length is 13 residues. Germline loops: CDR1 SGHRS, CDR2 YFSETQ. CDR3 amino acids: CASSLTVTGELFF. The CDR3 DNA reads as TGCGCCAGCAGCTTAACAGTTACCGGGGAGCTGTTTTTT.

This chain links TRBV10-3 with TRBJ1-2; D unclear. Per germline, CDR1 ENHRY and CDR2 SYGVKD. V dropped 2 bases and J dropped 7 bases, with 17 bases sitting between them. The CDR3 covers 15 residues. The CDR3 DNA reads as TGTGCCATCAGTGAGCCTCTGGGCGCAGGCTTTGGCTACACCTTC. This gives the protein CAISEPLGAGFGYTF.

The table lists this clone with a few counts. The V call is TRBV5-1, the J call TRBJ2-5; 10 bases match TRBD1. V lost 4 bases to trimming and J lost 4 bases; unmatched junction nucleotides: 4. CDR1 is SGHRS and CDR2 is YFSETQ in the germline V gene. This CDR3 spans 14 amino acids. The CDR3 nucleotides read TGCGCCAGCAGCCGGTGGGACAGGGGAGAGACCCAGTACTTC. This encodes CASSRWDRGETQYF.

The rearrangement links TRBV5-1 to TRBJ2-1, with 7 bases lining up with TRBD1. Germline CDR1 is SGHRS and CDR2 is YFSETQ. V dropped 4 bases and J dropped 10; count of bases not matched to a gene: 14. CDR3 length equals 15 residues. The CDR3 region is CASSLTTGELVEQFF. The CDR3 coding sequence is TGCGCCAGCAGCCTAACCACAGGGGAATTAGTAGAGCAGTTCTTC.

This chain uses TRBV5-6 with TRBJ1-1; tentatively, D is TRBD1 (5 bases). The CDR3 has 12 residues. Trimming took 5 bases from V and 3 from J, leaving 8 bases between them. The germline gives CDR1 SGHDT, CDR2 YYEEEE. The CDR3 reads CASRTGDTEAFF. The CDR3 DNA is TGTGCCAGCAGAACGGGGGACACTGAAGCTTTCTTT.

The chain links TRBV28 to TRBJ1-5; 9 nucleotides line up with TRBD1. The CDR3 is made up of 16 amino acids. The V segment lost 5 bases and the J segment 1 base; nucleotides outside the gene matches: 6. Per the germline V gene, CDR1 is MDHEN and CDR2 is SYDVKM. This chain's CDR3 is CASSHGQGLSNQPQHF. The CDR3 DNA follows: TGTGCCAGCAGTCACGGACAGGGGTTGAGCAATCAGCCCCAGCATTTT.

The V call is TRBV6-4, the J call TRBJ2-1; 9 positions agree with TRBD2. J gave up 6 bases and V 3 bases, and 3 bases lay outside the gene matches. In germline, CDR1 is MRHNA, CDR2 SNTAGT. This CDR3 is built from 14 residues. CDR3 in DNA: TGTGCCAGCAGTGAATGGCGGGGGGGCAATGAGCAGTTCTTC. Protein sequence: CASSEWRGGNEQFF.

The chain carries TRBV9 and TRBJ2-7, with TRBD1 matching over 9 bases. Germline V gene sequence: CDR1 SGDLS, CDR2 YYNGEE. J lost 3 bases, V lost 2 bases, and 0 bases had no gene match. The CDR3 contains 13 residues. In DNA form, the CDR3 reads TGTGCCAGCAGCGTGGACAGGGGCTACGAGCAGTACTTC. Translating it yields CASSVDRGYEQYF. Variable domain in full (rest from reference TRBV9 and TRBJ2-7): DSGVTQTPKHLITATGQRVTLRCSPRSGDLSVYWYQQSLDQGLQFLIQYYNGEERAKGNILERFSAQQFPDLHSELNLSSLELGDSALYFCASSVDRGYEQYFGPGTRLTVT.

This clone came up once. This rearrangement joins TRBV9 to TRBJ1-6; perhaps TRBD1 as D (5 bases). CDR3 length: 14 amino acids. V dropped 4 bases and J dropped 7 bases, with 12 bases sitting between them. Germline CDR1 is SGDLS and CDR2 is YYNGEE. The CDR3 DNA reads TGTGCCAGCAGCCCTTTGGGGCCCAATTCACCCCTCCACTTT. It encodes CASSPLGPNSPLHF.

The V call is TRBV7-2, the J call TRBJ1-1; possibly TRBD1 for D (5 bases). The germline V gene encodes CDR1 SGHTA and CDR2 FQGNSA. Trimming left V 5 bases short and J 4 bases short, with 14 bases between. The CDR3 loop spans 14 amino acids. The CDR3 DNA sequence: TGTGCCAGCAGCCCGACAAAAGGGGTCACTGAAGCTTTCTTT. Translation gives CASSPTKGVTEAFF.

V is TRBV11-2 and J is TRBJ2-3; no clear D. V dropped 4 bases and J dropped 2 bases, with 16 bases sitting between them. Germline lookup yields CDR1 SGHAT and CDR2 FQNNGV. The CDR3 spans 16 residues. In nucleotides, the CDR3 is TGTGCCAGCAGCTCCACCCGGCGCTGGGCCACAGATACGCAGTATTTT. Protein product: CASSSTRRWATDTQYF.

This clone was detected a few times. V usage is TRBV7-3 and J usage is TRBJ2-1; 9 bases are shared with TRBD2. The V and J ends lost 5 bases and 5 bases, in that order; junction bases with no gene match: 7. Germline lookup yields CDR1 SGHTA and CDR2 FQGTGA. The CDR3 has 15 residues. The CDR3 loop is CASSLSGGNDNEQFF. As DNA, the CDR3 is TGTGCCAGCAGCCTGAGCGGGGGGAACGACAATGAGCAGTTCTTC. Combining the CDR3 with reference TRBV7-3 and TRBJ2-1 gives the whole variable domain GAGVSQTPSNKVTEKGKYVELRCDPISGHTALYWYRQSLGQGPEFLIYFQGTGAADDSGLPNDRFFAVRPEGSVSTLKIQRTERGDSAVYLCASSLSGGNDNEQFFGPGTRLTVL.

The gene calls are TRBV6-6 and TRBJ2-2, with a weak D call TRBD2 (5 bases). The CDR3 covers 16 residues. CDR1 is MNHNY, CDR2 SVGAGI, per germline (reference sequence). Trimming stripped 9 bases from V and 1 base from J, with 18 bases between. CDR3 residues: CASLLMLGGNTGELFF. The CDR3 DNA reads as TGTGCCAGTCTTCTCATGTTAGGAGGGAACACCGGGGAGCTGTTTTTT.

The V and J genes are TRBV7-8 and TRBJ1-4, with D unresolved. CDR3 length: 17 residues. Trimming took off 0 bases at V and 0 bases at J, with 11 bases between the two ends. CDR1 and CDR2 from the germline V gene are SGHVS and FQNEAQ. CDR3 sequence reads: CASSLAIFGTTNEKLFF. For the CDR3, the DNA is TGTGCCAGCAGCTTAGCGATTTTCGGGACAACTAATGAAAAACTGTTTTTT.

CDR3 sequence: CASSWVAGEEEQFF. CDR3 bases: TGTGCCAGCAGCTGGGTAGCGGGGGAAGAAGAGCAGTTCTTC. V usage is TRBV7-9 and J usage is TRBJ2-1; 9 bases are a match to TRBD2. Losses at the gene ends were 4 bases for V and 10 bases for J; bases not matched to a gene: 8. The germline gives CDR1 SEHNR, CDR2 FQNEAQ (reference sequence). The CDR3 runs 14 residues. Full variable domain (missing parts from reference TRBV7-9 and TRBJ2-1): DTGVSQNPRHKITKRGQNVTFRCDPISEHNRLYWYRQTLGQGPEFLTYFQNEAQLEKSRLLSDRFSAERPKGSFSTLEIQRTEQGDSAMYLCASSWVAGEEEQFFGPGTRLTVL.

The chain has TRBV28 and TRBJ1-1, with a possible D match to TRBD1 (5 bases). CDR1 is MDHEN, CDR2 SYDVKM, per germline. This CDR3 region has 14 residues. V was clipped by 5 bases and J by 5 bases, with 15 bases between them. CDR3 bases: TGTGCCAGCAGTCAACCCCGGGGGGGTACTGAAGCTTTCTTT. Its translation: CASSQPRGGTEAFF.

The CDR3 coding sequence is TGCGCCAGCCATTCAGCCGGGAACTCCTATAATTCACCCCTCCACTTT. Amino acid sequence: CASHSAGNSYNSPLHF. V and J are TRBV10-2 and TRBJ1-6; D ambiguous. Trimming pared 8 bases from V and 0 bases from J, leaving 14 bases between. In germline, CDR1 is WSHSY, CDR2 SAAADI. The CDR3 has 16 amino acids.

The chain carries TRBV19 and TRBJ2-3, with 10 bases identical to TRBD2. The CDR3 totals 16 residues. Germline CDR1 reads LNHDA; CDR2 reads SQIVND (reference sequence). V lost 8 bases to trimming and J lost 2 bases; unmatched junction nucleotides: 10. For the CDR3, the DNA is TGTGCCAGTCAGCAGGGAACTAGCGGGAACACAGATACGCAGTATTTT. Translated, it gives CASQQGTSGNTDTQYF.

The rearrangement uses TRBV19 and TRBJ2-7; no firm D call. This CDR3 contains 13 residues. The germline gives CDR1 LNHDA, CDR2 SQIVND (reference sequence). V lost 4 bases and J lost 9, with 16 bases in between. This CDR3 is CASSSTGVPGQYF. The CDR3 DNA follows: TGTGCCAGTAGTAGCACCGGCGTGCCAGGGCAGTACTTC.

The chain employs TRBV29-1 and TRBJ2-3; D is possibly TRBD2 (5 bases). The CDR3 sequence is 13 residues long. Germline V gives CDR1 SQVTM, CDR2 ANQGSEA. Between the trimmed V and J ends, which lost 7 bases and 0 bases, there was a span of 11 bases. CDR3 amino acids: CSARRTSTDTQYF. CDR3 DNA sequence: TGCAGCGCCAGGAGGACTAGCACAGATACGCAGTATTTT.

The chain couples TRBV4-3 to TRBJ1-1; D remains ambiguous. V lost 0 bases and J 3 bases, leaving 20 bases between the germline ends. The length of the CDR3 is 18 residues. Germline V lookup: CDR1 LGHNA, CDR2 YSLEER. Here the CDR3 reads CASSQDLGLREADTEAFF. The CDR3 DNA is TGCGCCAGCAGCCAAGATTTAGGACTCCGGGAGGCGGACACTGAAGCTTTCTTT.

This sequence joins TRBV5-1 and TRBJ2-2; TRBD2 might be the D (5 bases). The length of the CDR3 is 15 residues. Germline loops: CDR1 SGHRS, CDR2 YFSETQ. The ends were cut back, 0 bases at V and 0 bases at J, with 6 bases in the middle. CDR3 sequence reads: CASSLGGANTGELFF. The CDR3 nucleotides are TGCGCCAGCAGCTTGGGGGGAGCGAACACCGGGGAGCTGTTTTTT.

This clone was observed a few times. The V and J genes are TRBV29-1 and TRBJ1-2, with 8 bases lining up with TRBD1. From germline, CDR1 is SQVTM and CDR2 ANQGSEA. The J segment lost 5 bases and the V segment lost 6 bases, leaving 5 bases of the junction unmatched. CDR3 size: 12 residues. This CDR3 reads CSVGDRPYGYTF. The CDR3, as DNA: TGCAGCGTGGGGGACAGGCCTTATGGCTACACCTTC.

The chain uses TRBV2 and TRBJ1-1, with 7 bases lining up with TRBD1. CDR1 SNHLY and CDR2 FYNNEI come from the germline V gene. Trimming cost V 4 bases and J 10 bases; bases outside gene matches: 6. The CDR3 spans 12 residues. For the CDR3, the DNA is TGTGCCAGCAGTGTGATCTCAGGGGGAGCTTTCTTT. It encodes CASSVISGGAFF.

The V and J genes are TRBV7-6 and TRBJ2-5, with 7 positions matching TRBD2. CDR1 and CDR2 (germline): SGHVS, FNYEAQ. This CDR3 spans 13 amino acids. The V and J ends lost 4 bases and 5 bases, in that order; junction bases with no gene match: 4. The CDR3 reads CASSWGGEETQYF. The CDR3 coding sequence is TGTGCCAGCAGCTGGGGGGGGGAGGAGACCCAGTACTTC. The full variable domain, rest sourced from reference TRBV7-6 and TRBJ2-5, is GAGVSQSPRYKVTKRGQDVALRCDPISGHVSLYWYRQALGQGPEFLTYFNYEAQQDKSGLPNDRFSAERPEGSISTLTIQRTEQRDSAMYRCASSWGGEETQYFGPGTRLLVL.

The chain recombines TRBV6-6 with TRBJ2-7; TRBD1 aligns across 8 bases. CDR3 size: 15 residues. Germline CDR1 MNHNY, CDR2 SVGAGI (reference sequence). V lost 6 bases, J lost 0 bases, and 7 bases stayed unmatched. CDR3 sequence: CASSLDRGYSYEQYF. DNA for the CDR3: TGTGCCAGCAGCCTCGACAGGGGATACTCCTACGAGCAGTACTTC.

The chain carries TRBV6-1 and TRBJ1-1; 7 positions agree with TRBD1. The length of the CDR3 is 14 residues. Trimming removed 3 bases from V and 5 bases from J; junction bases left unmatched: 6. Germline V lookup: CDR1 MNHNS, CDR2 SASEGT. DNA of the CDR3: TGTGCCAGCAGTGACCCGGGCAGGGGGACTGAAGCTTTCTTT. This gives the protein CASSDPGRGTEAFF.

The chain carries TRBV5-1 and TRBJ1-2; 9 bases are shared with TRBD1. Germline CDR1 reads SGHRS; CDR2 reads YFSETQ. This CDR3 contains 15 residues. The J segment lost 4 bases and the V segment lost 4 bases, leaving 8 bases of the junction unmatched. CDR3 sequence (DNA): TGCGCCAGCAGCATTCTCACAGGGGGCAGCTATGGCTACACCTTC. Amino acids: CASSILTGGSYGYTF.

The V gene is TRBV29-1, the J gene TRBJ2-5; D might be TRBD1 (5 bases). V lost 1 base and J lost 5, with 11 bases in between. Germline CDR1 and CDR2: SQVTM and ANQGSEA. This CDR3 region has 13 residues. The CDR3 loop is CSVEGQRGETQYF. The CDR3, as DNA: TGCAGCGTTGAAGGACAGCGTGGGGAGACCCAGTACTTC.

The gene calls are TRBV7-9 and TRBJ1-2; D not certain. Trimming removed 7 bases from V and 4 bases from J, with 13 bases in between. The CDR3 is 13 amino acids. Germline-derived CDR1 and CDR2 are SEHNR and FQNEAQ (reference sequence). The CDR3 loop is CASTLPTIYGYTF. CDR3 DNA sequence: TGTGCCAGCACCCTACCCACCATCTATGGCTACACCTTC.

V and J are TRBV5-1 and TRBJ1-2; a weak D match, TRBD1 (5 bases). V was pared by 0 bases and J by 2 bases, with 5 bases between. Germline assignment: CDR1 SGHRS and CDR2 YFSETQ. This CDR3 is 13 amino acids long. The CDR3: CASSLGQNYGYTF. CDR3 in DNA: TGCGCCAGCAGCTTGGGACAGAACTATGGCTACACCTTC.

This rearrangement joins TRBV2 to TRBJ1-6, with D perhaps TRBD1 (5 bases). CDR1 and CDR2 (germline): SNHLY, FYNNEI. V was shortened by 8 bases and J by 6 bases, with 14 bases between the two germline ends. CDR3 length equals 14 residues. Here the CDR3 DNA reads TGTGCCAGCGGCCGGGACTCCACTAATTCACCCCTCCACTTT. Amino acids: CASGRDSTNSPLHF.